Here is one T cell receptor beta chain with its context. This sample is drawn from a study of blood T cell repertoires in COVID-19. TCRdb's table, derived via immunoSEQ multiplex PCR, lists solely in-frame clones and lacks some. This sample has about 140,000 clones, with around 88% found just once. Germline V gene data show CDR1 as KGHSH and CDR2 as LQKENI. The length of the CDR3 is 15 residues. V lost 3 bases to trimming and J lost 0 bases, with 11 bases between them. The sequence was obtained from a woman between 55 and 75 years old with acute or convalescent COVID-19. Sequencing used peripheral blood. The chain combines TRBV18 with TRBJ1-1, with D unresolved. The CDR3 region has the DNA TGTGCCAGCTCACCCTACAGCGGGATGAACACTGAAGCTTTCTTT. Translated, it gives CASSPYSGMNTEAFF.